This record covers a single T cell receptor beta chain. Its target is not known. The V segment lost 4 bases and the J segment 8 bases; nucleotides outside the gene matches: 3. This CDR3 comprises 13 residues. Germline V gene data show CDR1 as PRHDT and CDR2 as FYEKMQ (reference sequence). This specimen belongs to a study of human T cells and chemical hapten exposure. General study findings and limits: Significantly more large CDR3 similarity clusters arose among expanded TCRs than among controls.

Time point given: pre-sensitization, week 0. Treatment of the sample: therapeutic diphenylcyclopropenone sensitization with weekly scalp DPC. TCRdb itself ran the RACE reads through MiXCR, one entry per CDR3 protein. The sample lists 180,000 or so distinct CDR3 sequences, under 35% seen once, with roughly 3% in the top ten. The receptor's source is a woman in her thirties with alopecia areata. Some clones in this sample may be carry-over from other donors' samples. The genes are TRBV13 and TRBJ1-2; 11 positions agree with TRBD1. The source material was whole blood, sampled in connection with sensitization to the hapten diphenylcyclopropenone (DPC). CDR3 residues: CASSSGQGAGYTF. The DNA for the CDR3 is TGTGCCAGCAGCTCAGGACAGGGGGCCGGCTACACCTTC.